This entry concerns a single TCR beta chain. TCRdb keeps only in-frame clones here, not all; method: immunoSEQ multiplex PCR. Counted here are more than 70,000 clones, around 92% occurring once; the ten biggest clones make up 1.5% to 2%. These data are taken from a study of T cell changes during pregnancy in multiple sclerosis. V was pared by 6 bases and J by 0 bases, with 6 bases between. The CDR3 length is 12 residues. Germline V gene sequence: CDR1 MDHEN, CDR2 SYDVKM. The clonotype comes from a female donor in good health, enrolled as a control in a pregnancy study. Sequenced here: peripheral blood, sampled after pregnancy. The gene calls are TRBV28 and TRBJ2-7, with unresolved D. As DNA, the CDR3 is TGTGCCAGCAGCTCTACCTCCTACGAGCAGTACTTC. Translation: CASSSTSYEQYF.